These 18 T cell receptor beta chains were sequenced from one sample in a study of cytomegalovirus exposure and HLA in healthy donors. Amplification used 60 Vbeta primers and 13 Jbeta primers. Here immunoSEQ multiplex PCR was the method, and the copy in TCRdb shows in-frame clones only, minus some. The repertoire has approximately 140,000 clones, 76% of them found once; the top ten carry more than 3%. The sample taken for sequencing was PBMCs. The receptors derive from a man aged 18 to 35 in good health and CMV-seronegative.

CDR3: CASSSSLAGGPTTHFHTGELFF. The CDR3 nucleotides are TGTGCCAGCAGTTCCTCCCTAGCGGGAGGTCCTACTACCCACTTTCACACCGGGGAGCTGTTTTTT. The chain uses TRBV27 and TRBJ2-2; 11 bases fit TRBD2. Germline loops: CDR1 MNHEY, CDR2 SMNVEV (reference sequence). CDR3 length: 22 amino acids. The V gene end was trimmed by 4 bases and the J gene end by 3 bases; junction bases not matched to a gene: 22.

The genes are TRBV9 and TRBJ1-1; maybe TRBD1 (5 bases). V was trimmed by 5 bases and J by 1 base, leaving 12 bases between them. There are 14 residues in the CDR3. Germline V CDR1 and CDR2: SGDLS, YYNGEE. CDR3 bases: TGTGCCAGCAGTGAAACCGGGGGGAACACTGAAGCTTTCTTT. Protein product: CASSETGGNTEAFF. Looking up the rest from reference TRBV9 and TRBJ1-1 gives the full variable domain: DSGVTQTPKHLITATGQRVTLRCSPRSGDLSVYWYQQSLDQGLQFLIQYYNGEERAKGNILERFSAQQFPDLHSELNLSSLELGDSALYFCASSETGGNTEAFFGQGTRLTVV.

The sample holds a few counts of this clone. V gene TRBV30 combines with J gene TRBJ1-1; D is ambiguous. Looked up from germline, CDR1 is GTSNPN and CDR2 is SVGIG (reference sequence). Trimming cost V 0 bases and J 11 bases, with 16 bases left between them. The CDR3 sequence is 13 residues long. The CDR3: CAWSVRMGPRAFF. DNA for the CDR3: TGTGCCTGGAGTGTACGAATGGGCCCCAGGGCTTTCTTT.

V gene TRBV9 combines with J gene TRBJ1-2, with D maybe TRBD1 (5 bases). V was shortened by 4 bases and J by 0 bases, with 13 bases between the two germline ends. The CDR3 is 15 amino acids. From germline, CDR1 is SGDLS and CDR2 YYNGEE. The CDR3 loop is CASSPTGGTNYGYTF. The CDR3 region has the DNA TGTGCCAGCAGCCCAACCGGGGGGACTAACTATGGCTACACCTTC.

The V gene is TRBV7-8, the J gene TRBJ2-5, with D maybe TRBD1 (5 bases). The J call may not be correct, given that the DNA end is closer to TRBJ2-7. The V gene's germline CDR1 is SGHVS and CDR2 FQNEAQ. CDR3 length equals 12 residues. CDR3 amino acids: CASQGRTYEQYF. The CDR3 DNA sequence: TGTGCCTCCCAGGGCCGGACCTACGAGCAGTACTTC.

J is TRBJ1-2 and V is TRBV23-1; D is uncertain. TRBV23-1 is an ORF for which the function is uncertain. The CDR3 is 13 residues long. Trimming left V 5 bases short and J 0 bases short, with 7 bases between. The CDR3, as DNA: TGCGCCAGCAGTTCAGAAGCTAACTATGGCTACACCTTC. Translating it yields CASSSEANYGYTF.

Here the CDR3 DNA reads TGTGCCAGCAGCACCGGGACTAGCGGGGGGGCTGATACGCAGTATTTT. Protein sequence: CASSTGTSGGADTQYF. The J gene is TRBJ2-3, the V gene TRBV9, with 16 bases identical to TRBD2. The CDR3 totals 16 residues. The trim removed 4 bases at V and 6 bases at J, leaving 5 bases unmatched. Germline assignment: CDR1 SGDLS and CDR2 YYNGEE. The full variable domain, rest sourced from reference TRBV9 and TRBJ2-3, is DSGVTQTPKHLITATGQRVTLRCSPRSGDLSVYWYQQSLDQGLQFLIQYYNGEERAKGNILERFSAQQFPDLHSELNLSSLELGDSALYFCASSTGTSGGADTQYFGPGTRLTVL.

This chain connects TRBV7-2 to TRBJ2-7; D is unclear. The V end lost 4 bases, the J end lost 9 bases, and 16 bases lay between the germline ends. This CDR3 is 13 amino acids long. Germline V gene sequence: CDR1 SGHTA, CDR2 FQGNSA. This chain's CDR3 is CASSSLAWLGQYF. The CDR3 region has the DNA TGTGCCAGCAGCTCCTTAGCCTGGCTCGGGCAGTACTTC.

The V gene is TRBV5-1, the J gene TRBJ2-7, with TRBD2 identical over 11 bases. V was clipped by 4 bases and J by 4 bases; unmatched bases: 1. From germline, CDR1 is SGHRS and CDR2 YFSETQ. The CDR3 runs 13 residues. CDR3: CASSRTSGYEQYF. DNA of the CDR3: TGCGCCAGCAGCCGGACTAGCGGGTACGAGCAGTACTTC.

Regarding this clone: Germline is not matched at one junction end, which may reflect a read error. Other DNA sequences from this sample encode an identical CDR3 as well. The gene calls are TRBV23-1 and TRBJ1-6, with 8 bases fitting TRBD1. TRBV23-1 is identified as an open reading frame with a role that is uncertain. There are 17 residues in the CDR3. The CDR3 sequence is CASTRQGWEIYNSPLHF. The CDR3 nucleotides are TGCGCCAGCACGAGACAGGGGTGGGAAATATATAATTCCCCCCTCCACTTT.

Regarding this clone: Other DNA sequences in this sample translate to the same CDR3. The chain carries TRBV27 and TRBJ2-2; no reliable D call. In germline, CDR1 is MNHEY, CDR2 SMNVEV (reference sequence). The CDR3 totals 12 residues. The ends were cut back, 2 bases at V and 4 bases at J, with 2 bases in the middle. The CDR3 sequence is CASSLLTGELFF. The CDR3 DNA follows: TGTGCCAGCAGTTTACTCACCGGGGAGCTGTTTTTT.

This clone was observed a single time. CDR3 nucleotide sequence: TGTGCCTGGAGTGTAGGGACAGGAGATTACGAGCAGTACTTC. Residues: CAWSVGTGDYEQYF. The gene calls are TRBV30 and TRBJ2-5; TRBD1 matches at 8 bases. The end of the DNA is better explained by TRBJ2-7, so the J call may be wrong. Looked up from germline, CDR1 is GTSNPN and CDR2 is SVGIG (reference sequence). There are 14 residues in the CDR3.

This clone has just a few counts. The rearrangement uses TRBV6-1 and TRBJ1-5; 7 bases map to TRBD1. V lost 6 bases and J lost 1; bases outside the gene matches: 3. The CDR3 sequence is 14 residues long. The V gene's germline CDR1 is MNHNS and CDR2 SASEGT. CDR3 in amino acids: CASSLQGSNQPQHF. In DNA form, the CDR3 reads TGTGCCAGCAGCCTACAGGGGAGCAATCAGCCCCAGCATTTT.

The chain links TRBV14 to TRBJ2-3, with D maybe TRBD1 (7 bases). The V gene lost 0 bases and the J gene lost 4 bases, with 17 bases spanning the gap. Germline V gives CDR1 SGHDN, CDR2 FVKESK. The CDR3 runs 17 residues. The CDR3 here is CASSQERAGGKADTQYF. CDR3 nucleotides: TGTGCCAGCAGCCAAGAGAGGGCAGGGGGGAAGGCAGATACGCAGTATTTT.

The chain uses TRBV29-1 and TRBJ2-5, with 9 bases aligning to TRBD2. With V trimmed by 6 bases and J by 7 bases, 9 bases remained unmatched. The CDR3 contains 13 residues. In germline, CDR1 is SQVTM, CDR2 ANQGSEA. DNA of the CDR3: TGCAGCGTCGACGGCCAGCGGGGGGCGACCCAGTACTTC. Its translation is CSVDGQRGATQYF.

The J gene is TRBJ1-1, the V gene TRBV5-8; 7 bases fit TRBD1. The V segment lost 7 bases and the J segment 1 base; nucleotides outside the gene matches: 4. Germline V gene data show CDR1 as SGHTS and CDR2 as YDEGEE. This CDR3 has 13 amino acids. The CDR3 loop is CASHRTGNTEAFF. The CDR3 DNA is TGTGCCAGCCATCGGACAGGGAACACTGAAGCTTTCTTT.

The V and J genes are TRBV7-2 and TRBJ2-5; 10 bases are shared with TRBD1. This CDR3 is built from 18 residues. With V trimmed by 5 bases and J by 6 bases, 18 bases remained unmatched. Germline lookup yields CDR1 SGHTA and CDR2 FQGNSA. The CDR3 DNA reads as TGTGCCAGCAGCCTCAGGGGCCTCGGGACAGGGGTCCGGCAGACCCAGTACTTC. This encodes CASSLRGLGTGVRQTQYF.

This chain links TRBV10-2 with TRBJ1-5; tentative D call: TRBD1 (5 bases). Germline V gives CDR1 WSHSY, CDR2 SAAADI. The CDR3 contains 13 residues. V was pared by 6 bases and J by 1 base, with 7 bases between. The DNA for the CDR3 is TGCGCCAGCAGAGACAGCAGCAATCAGCCCCAGCATTTT. Its protein product is CASRDSSNQPQHF.